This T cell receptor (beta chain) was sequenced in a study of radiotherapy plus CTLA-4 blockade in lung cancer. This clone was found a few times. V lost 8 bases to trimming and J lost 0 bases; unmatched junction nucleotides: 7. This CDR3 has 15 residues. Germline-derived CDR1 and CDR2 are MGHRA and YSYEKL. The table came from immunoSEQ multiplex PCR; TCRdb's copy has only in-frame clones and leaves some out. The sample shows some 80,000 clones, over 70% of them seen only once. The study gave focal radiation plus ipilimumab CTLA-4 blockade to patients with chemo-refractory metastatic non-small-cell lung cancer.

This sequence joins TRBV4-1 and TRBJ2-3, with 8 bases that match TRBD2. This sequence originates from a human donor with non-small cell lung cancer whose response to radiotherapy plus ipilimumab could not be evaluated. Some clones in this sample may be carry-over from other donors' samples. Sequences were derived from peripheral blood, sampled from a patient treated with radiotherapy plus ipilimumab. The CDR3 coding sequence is TGCGCCAGCGCCGGACGGGGGGGCAGCACAGATACGCAGTATTTT. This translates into CASAGRGGSTDTQYF.